This entry concerns a single T cell receptor beta chain. This sample is part of a study of cytomegalovirus exposure and HLA in healthy donors. The CDR3 extends over 16 amino acids. The germline V and J ends were trimmed by 1 base and 0 bases, with 13 bases remaining between them. CDR1 KGHSH and CDR2 LQKENI come from the germline V gene. The data were produced by immunoSEQ multiplex PCR, yet TCRdb's version contains in-frame clones alone and is incomplete. Of roughly 350,000 clones listed, more than 80% are singletons. The clonotype comes from a woman under 30 in good health and CMV-seronegative. The sequencing input was PBMCs. The rearrangement uses TRBV18 and TRBJ2-7; no firm D call. CDR3 region: CASSPHPIYRSYEQYF. The CDR3, as DNA: TGTGCCAGCTCACCACACCCTATATACCGCTCCTACGAGCAGTACTTC.